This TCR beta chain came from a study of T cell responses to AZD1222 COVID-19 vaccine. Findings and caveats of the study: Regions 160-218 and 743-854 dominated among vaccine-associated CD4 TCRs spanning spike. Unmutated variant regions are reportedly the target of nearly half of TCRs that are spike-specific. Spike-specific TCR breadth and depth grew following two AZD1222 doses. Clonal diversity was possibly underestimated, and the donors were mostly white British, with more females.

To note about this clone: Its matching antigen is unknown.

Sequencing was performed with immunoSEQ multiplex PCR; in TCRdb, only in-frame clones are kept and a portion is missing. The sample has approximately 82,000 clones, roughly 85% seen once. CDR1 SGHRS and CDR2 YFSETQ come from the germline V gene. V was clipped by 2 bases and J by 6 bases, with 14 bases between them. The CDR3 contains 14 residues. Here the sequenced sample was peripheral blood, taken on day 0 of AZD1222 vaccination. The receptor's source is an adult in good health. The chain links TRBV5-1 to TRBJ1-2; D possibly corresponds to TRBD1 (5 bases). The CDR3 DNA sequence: TGCGCCAGCAGCTTCGGGGGAGGTCAAGATGGCTACACCTTC. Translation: CASSFGGGQDGYTF.